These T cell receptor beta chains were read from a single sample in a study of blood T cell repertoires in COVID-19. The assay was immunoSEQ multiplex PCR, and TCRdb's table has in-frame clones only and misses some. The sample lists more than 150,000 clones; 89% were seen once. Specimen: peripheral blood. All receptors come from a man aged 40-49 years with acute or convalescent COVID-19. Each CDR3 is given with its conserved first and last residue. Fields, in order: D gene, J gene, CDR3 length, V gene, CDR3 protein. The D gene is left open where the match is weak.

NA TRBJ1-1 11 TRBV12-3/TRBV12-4 CASILTGEAFF
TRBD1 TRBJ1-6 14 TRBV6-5 CASRMTGINSPLHF
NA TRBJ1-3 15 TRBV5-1 CASSPISTYGDTIYF
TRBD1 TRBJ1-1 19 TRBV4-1 CASSQEFSDRGLGNTEAFF
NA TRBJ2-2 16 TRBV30 CAWSIPRGFDTGELFF
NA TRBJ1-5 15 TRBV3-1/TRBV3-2 CASSSRTDLNQPQHF
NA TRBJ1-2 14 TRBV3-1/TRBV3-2 CASSLRQNNYGYTF
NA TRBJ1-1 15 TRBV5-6 CASSYGGGVNTEAFF
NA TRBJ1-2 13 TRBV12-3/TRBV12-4 CASSLATGEGYTF
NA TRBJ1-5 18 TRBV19 CASSIEGPRQVSNQPQHF
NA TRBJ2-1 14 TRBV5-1 CASSLSSFNNEQFF
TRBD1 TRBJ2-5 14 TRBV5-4 CASSPRDSEETQYF
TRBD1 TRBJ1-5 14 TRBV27 CASSPDRGVQPQHF
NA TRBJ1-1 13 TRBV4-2 CASSLGGGTEAFF
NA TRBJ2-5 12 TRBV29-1 CSVVGRGETQYF
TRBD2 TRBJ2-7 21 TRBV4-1 CASSQGGTSVESRAFSYEQYF
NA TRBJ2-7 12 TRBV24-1 CAITGSPYEQYF
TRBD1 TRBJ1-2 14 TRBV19 CASTDPSTGAGYTF
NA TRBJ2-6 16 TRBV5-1 CASSLTGIDGANVLTF
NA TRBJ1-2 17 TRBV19 CASRLPYRDTTNYGYTF
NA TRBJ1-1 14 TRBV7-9 CASSLRGGYTEAFF
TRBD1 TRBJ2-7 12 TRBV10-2 CASSDTGVEQYF
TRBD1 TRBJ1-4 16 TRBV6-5 CASSYTRDRDGEKLFF
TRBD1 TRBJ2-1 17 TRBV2 CASSEALGTGESNEQFF
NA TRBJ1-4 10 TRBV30 CAWAGGKLFF
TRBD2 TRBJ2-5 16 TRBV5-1 CASSLFLAGGQETQYF
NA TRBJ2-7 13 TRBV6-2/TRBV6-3 CASSLGGWYEQYF
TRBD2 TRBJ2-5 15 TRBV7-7 CASSLTSGGEETQYF
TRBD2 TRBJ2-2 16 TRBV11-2 CASSLTSGVLTGELFF
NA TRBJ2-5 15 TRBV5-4 CASSLGGRSKETQYF
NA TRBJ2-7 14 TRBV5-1 CASSWDTGSYEQYF
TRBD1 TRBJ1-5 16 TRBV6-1 CASSAPTTGADQPQHF
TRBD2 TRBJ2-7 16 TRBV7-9 CASSLFSRTSSYEQYF
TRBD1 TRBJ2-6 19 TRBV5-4 CASSHHSTGTFSGANVLTF
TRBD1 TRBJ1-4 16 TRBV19 CAARQGRFLSDEKLFF
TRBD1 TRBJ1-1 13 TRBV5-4 CASSSDRGTEAFF
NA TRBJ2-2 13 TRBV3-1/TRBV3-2 CASASGATGELFF
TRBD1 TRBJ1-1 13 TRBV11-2 CASSGDRGTEAFF